The clone carrying this T cell receptor (beta chain) was seen only once. Treatment defined: approximately 18 received Ad26.COV2.S at low or high dose, single or two shots; about 5 received placebo; per-sample allocation not given. Each sample was drawn 63 days after the first injection (of vaccine or placebo). The data stem from a study of Ad26.COV2.S vaccination and SARS-CoV-2 variants. Germline V gene data show CDR1 as MNHEY and CDR2 as SVGEGT. The CDR3 sequence is 16 residues long. V lost 2 bases to trimming and J lost 1 base; unmatched junction nucleotides: 7. This table comes from immunoSEQ multiplex PCR, and its TCRdb copy is limited to in-frame clones, with some not included. The data contain hundreds of thousands of clones, 86% of them singletons.

The TCR was taken from a person aged 18 to 59 who received the Ad26.COV2.S COVID-19 vaccine or a placebo. The sequences come from peripheral blood, collected in a trial of Ad26.COV2.S vaccine versus placebo. The chain carries TRBV6-2 or TRBV6-3 and TRBJ1-1, with 7 bases aligning to TRBD1. This CDR3 reads CASSYPTGKWNTEAFF. The DNA of the CDR3 is TGTGCCAGCAGTTACCCGACAGGGAAATGGAACACTGAAGCTTTCTTT.